These 15 T cell receptor beta chains originate from one sample sequenced in a study of blood T cell repertoires in COVID-19. Clones were read by immunoSEQ multiplex PCR, and TCRdb kept only the in-frame ones, dropping some. The sample holds nearly 55,000 clones, around 90% seen once. The source material was peripheral blood. These receptor sequences come from a woman aged 55-69 years with active or convalescent COVID-19.

The gene calls are TRBV2 and TRBJ2-5; D not resolved. Germline CDR1 and CDR2: SNHLY and FYNNEI. This CDR3 spans 13 amino acids. Deletions cut 6 bases from V and 4 bases from J, with 12 bases between. The CDR3, as DNA: TGTGCCAGCAGGCCCGCCGAACTAGAGACCCAGTACTTC. Residues: CASRPAELETQYF.

This chain connects TRBV15 to TRBJ2-1; no clear D. In germline, CDR1 is LNHNV, CDR2 YYDKDF (reference sequence). The CDR3 extends over 17 amino acids. The V end was cut by 2 bases, the J end by 0 bases, with 14 bases between. This chain's CDR3 is CATSRSFAGSSYNEQFF. The CDR3 DNA sequence: TGTGCCACCAGCAGATCCTTCGCTGGCAGCTCCTACAATGAGCAGTTCTTC.

CDR3 residues: CAWSRSSYEQYF. As DNA, the CDR3 is TGTGCCTGGAGTAGGAGCTCCTACGAGCAGTACTTC. The chain joins TRBV30 to TRBJ2-7; D remains unclear. Germline-derived CDR1 and CDR2 are GTSNPN and SVGIG (reference sequence). The CDR3 loop spans 12 amino acids. V lost 2 bases and J lost 0, with 5 bases in between.

The genes are TRBV7-2 and TRBJ2-7, with D tentatively TRBD1 (6 bases). This CDR3 is 14 amino acids long. Germline values: CDR1 SGHTA, CDR2 FQGNSA. Trimming cost V 5 bases and J 5 bases, with 16 bases left between them. CDR3 region: CASSPLQGWDEQYF. CDR3 coding DNA: TGTGCCAGCAGCCCCCTACAGGGTTGGGACGAGCAGTACTTC. The full variable domain, in which reference TRBV7-2 and TRBJ2-7 provide the parts outside the CDR3, is GAGVSQSPSNKVTEKGKDVELRCDPISGHTALYWYRQSLGQGLEFLIYFQGNSAPDKSGLPSDRFSAERTGGSVSTLTIQRTQQEDSAVYLCASSPLQGWDEQYFGPGTRLTVT.

CDR3 sequence: CASRMTGSSYEQYF. The CDR3 DNA follows: TGTGCCAGCAGAATGACAGGGAGCTCCTACGAGCAGTACTTC. This sequence joins TRBV6-6 and TRBJ2-7; 7 bases are a match to TRBD1. After removal of 6 bases from V and 0 bases from J, the junction contained 5 bases not matched to a gene. The CDR3 runs 14 residues. In germline, CDR1 is MNHNY, CDR2 SVGAGI (reference sequence).

This clone has only a few counts. The rearrangement links TRBV4-2 to TRBJ1-5; 10 positions match TRBD1. CDR1 is LGHNA, CDR2 YNFKEQ, per germline. This CDR3 has 17 amino acids. The junction had 11 bases not matched to a gene; V was cut back by 4 bases and J by 5 bases. CDR3 sequence: CASSPAGTGVGDQPQHF. CDR3 nucleotide sequence: TGTGCCAGCAGCCCGGCCGGGACAGGGGTAGGGGATCAGCCCCAGCATTTT.

The CDR3 DNA is TGTGCCAGCGGCCGGGACAGGGCTCTCGAGCAGTACTTC. This codes for CASGRDRALEQYF. This chain uses TRBV5-4 with TRBJ2-7; 9 bases are shared with TRBD1. From germline, CDR1 is SGHNT and CDR2 YYREEE (reference sequence). V was clipped by 7 bases and J by 6 bases; unmatched bases: 8. This CDR3 region has 13 residues.

The rearrangement joins TRBV28 to TRBJ1-1; no reliable D call. Germline V gene data show CDR1 as MDHEN and CDR2 as SYDVKM. The CDR3 has 15 amino acids. V lost 5 bases and J lost 0, with 13 bases in between. The CDR3 nucleotides read TGTGCCAGCAGTCCCACGAGGAGTTTGAACACTGAAGCTTTCTTT. The encoded protein is CASSPTRSLNTEAFF.

J is TRBJ1-5 and V is TRBV15; 10 nucleotides align to TRBD1. The length of the CDR3 is 14 residues. The V gene's germline CDR1 is LNHNV and CDR2 YYDKDF (reference sequence). Trimming cost V 7 bases and J 4 bases; bases outside gene matches: 4. In nucleotides, the CDR3 is TGTGCCACCACCCAGGACAGGGGGAATCAGCCCCAGCATTTT. Translated, it gives CATTQDRGNQPQHF.

A single count supports this clone. The V gene is TRBV5-1, the J gene TRBJ1-6; TRBD1 matches at 8 bases. The germline CDR1 and CDR2 sequences are SGHRS and YFSETQ. The ends lost 6 bases at V and 5 bases at J; junction bases unmatched: 4. CDR3 length equals 14 residues. CDR3 protein: CASMMGQDNSPLHF. CDR3 in DNA: TGCGCCAGCATGATGGGACAGGATAATTCACCCCTCCACTTT.

V gene TRBV27 combines with J gene TRBJ2-7, with 15 positions matching TRBD2. Trimming at V came to 4 bases and at J to 9 bases, leaving 4 bases not matched to a gene. The germline V gene has CDR1 MNHEY and CDR2 SMNVEV (reference sequence). CDR3 length equals 14 residues. CDR3 coding DNA: TGTGCCAGCAGTTCCGGGACTAGCGGGAGGTGGCAGTACTTC. This codes for CASSSGTSGRWQYF.

The rearrangement joins TRBV6-1 to TRBJ2-3; 11 bases line up with TRBD2. From germline, CDR1 is MNHNS and CDR2 SASEGT. Losses at the gene ends were 4 bases for V and 3 bases for J; bases not matched to a gene: 6. The CDR3 sequence is 16 residues long. This chain's CDR3 is CASSVLAGGWTDTQYF. DNA for the CDR3: TGTGCCAGCAGTGTTCTAGCGGGGGGTTGGACAGATACGCAGTATTTT.

The CDR3 sequence: CASSWGGASYTF. CDR3 nucleotides: TGTGCCAGCAGTTGGGGAGGGGCCTCCTACACCTTC. This sequence joins TRBV6-5 and TRBJ1-2; possible D gene TRBD1, 5 bases. Germline V CDR1 and CDR2: MNHEY, SVGAGI. This CDR3 is 12 amino acids long. V lost 4 bases and J lost 10, with 13 bases in between.

The chain combines TRBV2 with TRBJ2-1; 12 bases fit TRBD2. The length of the CDR3 is 19 residues. The germline V gene has CDR1 SNHLY and CDR2 FYNNEI. The junction had 10 bases not matched to a gene; V was cut back by 4 bases and J by 0 bases. The CDR3 sequence is CASSALAGGWGLSYNEQFF. The DNA of the CDR3 is TGTGCCAGCAGTGCACTAGCGGGGGGTTGGGGGCTCTCCTACAATGAGCAGTTCTTC.

The chain links TRBV6-5 to TRBJ2-7, with D possibly matching TRBD2 (5 bases). The CDR3 runs to 13 residues. CDR1 is MNHEY and CDR2 is SVGAGI in the germline V gene. V was pared by 4 bases and J by 3 bases, with 10 bases between. CDR3 protein: CASSLQRNYEQYF. The CDR3 nucleotides are TGTGCCAGCAGTTTACAGCGGAACTACGAGCAGTACTTC.